Here is one TCR beta chain with its context. cDNA libraries for TCR alpha and TCR beta, carrying sample barcodes and UMIs, came from 5'RACE with constant-segment primers. TCRdb analysed the 5' RACE reads with MiXCR anew, one entry per CDR3 protein. The table shows about 350,000 distinct CDR3 sequences, with roughly an eighth occurring only once. Germline V lookup: CDR1 LGHNA, CDR2 YNFKEQ. V was clipped by 6 bases and J by 7 bases; unmatched bases: 7. The CDR3 is 14 residues long. The data were taken from a study of T-cell memory formation after mild COVID-19. J is TRBJ2-3 and V is TRBV4-2; 10 nucleotides agree with TRBD2. The TCR was taken from a man between 18 and 29 years old who had mild COVID-19 (a few samples of this study predate the infection). Cell type and time point are not known. The sequenced sample was PBMCs or a T cell subset sorted from them (not recorded which). CDR3: CASSERGGGNTQYF. DNA for the CDR3: TGTGCCAGCAGTGAGCGGGGGGGCGGAAATACGCAGTATTTT.